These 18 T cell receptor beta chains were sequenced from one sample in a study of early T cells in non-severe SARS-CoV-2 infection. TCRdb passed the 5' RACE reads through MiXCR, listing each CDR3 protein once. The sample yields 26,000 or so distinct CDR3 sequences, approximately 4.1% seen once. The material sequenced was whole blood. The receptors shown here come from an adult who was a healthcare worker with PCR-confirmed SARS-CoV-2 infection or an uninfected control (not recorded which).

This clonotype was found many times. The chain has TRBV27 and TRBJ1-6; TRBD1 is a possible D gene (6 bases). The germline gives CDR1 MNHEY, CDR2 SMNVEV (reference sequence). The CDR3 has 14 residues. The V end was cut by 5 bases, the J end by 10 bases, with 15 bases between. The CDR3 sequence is CASSPDRSRSPLHF. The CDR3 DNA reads TGTGCCAGCAGTCCAGACAGGAGTCGGTCACCCCTCCACTTT.

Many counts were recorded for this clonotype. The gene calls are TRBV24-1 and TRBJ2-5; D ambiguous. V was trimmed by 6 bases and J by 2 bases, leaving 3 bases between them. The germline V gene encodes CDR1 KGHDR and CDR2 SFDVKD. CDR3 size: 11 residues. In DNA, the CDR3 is TGTGCCACCAGTCAACAAGAGACCCAGTACTTC. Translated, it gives CATSQQETQYF.

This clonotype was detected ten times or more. CDR3 loop: CASSSWTSPAGEQYF. DNA for the CDR3: TGTGCCAGCAGTTCCTGGACTAGCCCTGCCGGGGAGCAGTACTTC. This chain uses TRBV6-5 with TRBJ2-7; 8 bases align to TRBD2. Germline V gives CDR1 MNHEY, CDR2 SVGAGI. This CDR3 comprises 15 residues. V lost 4 bases and J lost 7; bases outside the gene matches: 12.

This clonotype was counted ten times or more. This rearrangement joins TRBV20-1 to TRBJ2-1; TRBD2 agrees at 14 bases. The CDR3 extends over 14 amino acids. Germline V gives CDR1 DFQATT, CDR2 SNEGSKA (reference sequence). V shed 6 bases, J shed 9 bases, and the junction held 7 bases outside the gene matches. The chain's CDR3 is CSATTSGRASEQFF. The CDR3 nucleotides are TGCAGTGCAACGACTAGCGGGAGGGCCAGTGAGCAGTTCTTC.

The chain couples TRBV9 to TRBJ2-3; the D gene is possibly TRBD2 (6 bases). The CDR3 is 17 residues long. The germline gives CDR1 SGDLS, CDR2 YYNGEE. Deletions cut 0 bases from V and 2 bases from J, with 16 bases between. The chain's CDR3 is CASSVGSGQRNTDTQYF. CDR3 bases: TGTGCCAGCAGCGTAGGGAGCGGGCAGAGGAACACAGATACGCAGTATTTT. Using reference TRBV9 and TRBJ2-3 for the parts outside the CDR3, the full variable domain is DSGVTQTPKHLITATGQRVTLRCSPRSGDLSVYWYQQSLDQGLQFLIQYYNGEERAKGNILERFSAQQFPDLHSELNLSSLELGDSALYFCASSVGSGQRNTDTQYFGPGTRLTVL.

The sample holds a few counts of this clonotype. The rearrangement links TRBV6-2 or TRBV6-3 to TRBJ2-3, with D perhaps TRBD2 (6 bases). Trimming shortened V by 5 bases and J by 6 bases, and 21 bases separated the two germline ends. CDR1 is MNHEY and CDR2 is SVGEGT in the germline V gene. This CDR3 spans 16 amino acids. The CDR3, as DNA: TGTGCCAGCAGTCCCGGGGGACGAGAGTGGCGGGATACGCAGTATTTT. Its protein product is CASSPGGREWRDTQYF.

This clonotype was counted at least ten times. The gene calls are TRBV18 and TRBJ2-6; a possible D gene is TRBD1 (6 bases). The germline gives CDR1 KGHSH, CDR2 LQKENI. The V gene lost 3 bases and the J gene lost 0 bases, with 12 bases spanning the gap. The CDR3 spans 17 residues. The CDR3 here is CASSPNRASSGANVLTF. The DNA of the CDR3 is TGTGCCAGCTCACCGAACAGGGCCAGCTCTGGGGCCAACGTCCTGACTTTC.

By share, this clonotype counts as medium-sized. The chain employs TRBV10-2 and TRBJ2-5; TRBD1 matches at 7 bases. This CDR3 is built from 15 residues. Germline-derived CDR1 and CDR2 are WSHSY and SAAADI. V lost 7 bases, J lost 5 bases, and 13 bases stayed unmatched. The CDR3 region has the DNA TGCGCCAGCACTAATGAACAGGGGCCATGGGAGACCCAGTACTTC. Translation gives CASTNEQGPWETQYF.

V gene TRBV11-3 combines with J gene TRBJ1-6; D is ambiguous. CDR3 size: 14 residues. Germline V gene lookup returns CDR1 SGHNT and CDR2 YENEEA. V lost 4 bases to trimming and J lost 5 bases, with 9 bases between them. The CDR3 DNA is TGTGCCAGCAGCTCACACTCGAATAATTCACCCCTCCACTTT. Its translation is CASSSHSNNSPLHF.

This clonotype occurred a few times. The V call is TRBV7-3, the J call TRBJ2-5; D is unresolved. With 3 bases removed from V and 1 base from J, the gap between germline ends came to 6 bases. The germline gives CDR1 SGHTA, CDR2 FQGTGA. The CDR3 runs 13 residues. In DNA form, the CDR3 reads TGTGCCAGCAGCTTTTCAGCCCAAGAGACCCAGTACTTC. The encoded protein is CASSFSAQETQYF.

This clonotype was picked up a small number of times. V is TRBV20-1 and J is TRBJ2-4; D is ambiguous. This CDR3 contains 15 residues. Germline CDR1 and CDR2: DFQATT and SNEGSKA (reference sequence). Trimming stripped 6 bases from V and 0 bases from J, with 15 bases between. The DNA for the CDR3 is TGCAGTGCCCATGACGGTAACCTAGCCAAAAACATTCAGTACTTC. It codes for CSAHDGNLAKNIQYF.

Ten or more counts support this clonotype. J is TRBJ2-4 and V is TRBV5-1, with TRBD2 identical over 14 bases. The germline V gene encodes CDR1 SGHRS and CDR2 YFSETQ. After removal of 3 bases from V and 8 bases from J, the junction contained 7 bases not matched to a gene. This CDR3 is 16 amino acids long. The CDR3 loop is CASSWGTSGSADIQYF. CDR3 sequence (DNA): TGCGCCAGCAGCTGGGGGACTAGCGGGAGTGCGGACATTCAGTACTTC.

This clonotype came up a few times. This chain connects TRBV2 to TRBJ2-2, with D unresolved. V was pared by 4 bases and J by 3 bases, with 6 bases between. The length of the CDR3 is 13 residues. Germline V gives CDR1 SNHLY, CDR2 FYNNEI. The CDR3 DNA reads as TGTGCCAGCAGTGTCGCGTACACCGGGGAGCTGTTTTTT. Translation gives CASSVAYTGELFF.

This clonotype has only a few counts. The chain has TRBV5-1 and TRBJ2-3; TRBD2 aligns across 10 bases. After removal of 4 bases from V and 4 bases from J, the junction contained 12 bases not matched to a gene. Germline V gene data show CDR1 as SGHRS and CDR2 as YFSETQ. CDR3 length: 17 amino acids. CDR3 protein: CASSPASPSGRSDTQYF. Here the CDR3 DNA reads TGCGCCAGCAGCCCCGCAAGTCCTAGCGGGAGATCAGATACGCAGTATTTT.

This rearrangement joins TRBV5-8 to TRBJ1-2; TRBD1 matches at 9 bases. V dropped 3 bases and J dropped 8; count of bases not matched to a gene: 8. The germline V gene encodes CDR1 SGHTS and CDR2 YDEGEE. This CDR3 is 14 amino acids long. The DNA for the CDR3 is TGTGCCAGCAGCTCTTCCGGGACAGGGTACGGCTACACCTTC. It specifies CASSSSGTGYGYTF. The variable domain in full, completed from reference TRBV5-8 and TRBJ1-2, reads EAGVTQSPTHLIKTRGQQATLRCSPISGHTSVYWYQQALGLGLQFLLWYDEGEERNRGNFPPRFSGRQFPNYSSELNVNALELEDSALYLCASSSSGTGYGYTFGSGTRLTVV.

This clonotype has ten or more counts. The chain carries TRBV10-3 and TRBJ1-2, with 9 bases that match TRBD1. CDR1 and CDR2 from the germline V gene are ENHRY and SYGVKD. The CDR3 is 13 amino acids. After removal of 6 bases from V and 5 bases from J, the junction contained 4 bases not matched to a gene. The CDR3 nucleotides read TGTGCCATCAGCGCCGGGACAGGGTATGGCTACACCTTC. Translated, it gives CAISAGTGYGYTF.

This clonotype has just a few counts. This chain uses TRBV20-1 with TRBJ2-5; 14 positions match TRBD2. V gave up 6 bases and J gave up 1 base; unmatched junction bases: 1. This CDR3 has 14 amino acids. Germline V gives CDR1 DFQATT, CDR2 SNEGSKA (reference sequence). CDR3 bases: TGCAGTGCCGGGACTAGCGGGGGCCAAGAGACCCAGTACTTC. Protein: CSAGTSGGQETQYF.

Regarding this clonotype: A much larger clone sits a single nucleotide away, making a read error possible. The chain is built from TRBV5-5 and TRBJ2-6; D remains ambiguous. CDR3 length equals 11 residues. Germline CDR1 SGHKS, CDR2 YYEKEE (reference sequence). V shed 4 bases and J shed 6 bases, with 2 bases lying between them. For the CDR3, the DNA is TGTGCCAGCAGCGTGGCCAACGTCCTGACTTTC. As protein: CASSVANVLTF.